The T cell receptor beta chain described here comes from a study of response to subunit inactivated influenza vaccine. Each CDR3 protein is one row after TCRdb ran MiXCR on the RT-PCR reads. The sample consists of 650,000 to 800,000 distinct CDR3 sequences, about 15% of them appearing once. The ends lost 1 base at V and 8 bases at J; junction bases unmatched: 5. The germline V gene encodes CDR1 SGHTA and CDR2 FQGNSA. The CDR3 is 15 amino acids. The V call is TRBV7-2, the J call TRBJ2-1, with 10 nucleotides matching TRBD2. The TCR comes from a man aged 50-60 years who received an inactivated influenza vaccine. This sample comprised PBMCs from blood, obtained 14 to 15 days before vaccination. CDR3: CASSLVSSGGYEQFF. The CDR3 coding sequence is TGTGCCAGCAGCTTAGTGTCTAGCGGGGGATATGAGCAGTTCTTC.